The 27 T cell receptor beta chains presented below share a single source sample, sequenced in a study of CD8 T cells in ankylosing spondylitis. TCRdb re-called the 5' RACE reads through MiXCR, storing one row per CDR3 protein. The sample lists a few hundred thousand distinct CDR3 sequences; around 20% were seen once. The sequenced material came from blood, either unsorted or a sorted T cell fraction (not recorded which). These receptors were obtained from a male donor with ankylosing spondylitis or in good health (not recorded which).

This clonotype was recorded only once. The chain combines TRBV7-2 with TRBJ2-1; D remains ambiguous. Trimming removed 5 bases at V and 10 bases at J, with 18 bases between. The CDR3 covers 14 residues. Germline loops: CDR1 SGHTA, CDR2 FQGNSA. The CDR3 DNA is TGTGCCAGCAGCACTCTTGCCCCAAGCCGGGAGCAGTTCTTC. Its protein is CASSTLAPSREQFF.

In this sample, this clonotype turned up many times. This rearrangement joins TRBV27 to TRBJ2-2; no clear D gene. This CDR3 contains 13 residues. CDR1 is MNHEY, CDR2 SMNVEV, per germline (reference sequence). Trimming cost V 3 bases and J 6 bases, with 8 bases left between them. CDR3 nucleotides: TGTGCCAGCAGTTTCACCCCCGCCGGGGAGCTGTTTTTT. This translates into CASSFTPAGELFF.

The chain carries TRBV27 and TRBJ2-3, with D uncertain. CDR1 is MNHEY and CDR2 is SMNVEV in the germline V gene (reference sequence). V lost 6 bases, J lost 2 bases, and 12 bases lay in between. The CDR3 totals 14 residues. CDR3 coding DNA: TGTGCCAGCAGCCACTACGGCTTCACAGATACGCAGTATTTT. Protein sequence: CASSHYGFTDTQYF.

This clonotype has a count of ten or more. The V call is TRBV5-1, the J call TRBJ2-3; the match to TRBD1 covers 7 bases. The ends lost 1 base at V and 2 bases at J; junction bases unmatched: 7. CDR3 length: 16 amino acids. Germline CDR1 and CDR2: SGHRS and YFSETQ. CDR3 loop: CASSLPRDSHTDTQYF. Written as DNA, the CDR3 is TGCGCCAGCAGCTTGCCCCGGGACAGCCACACAGATACGCAGTATTTT.

In this sample, this clonotype turned up a few times. The J gene is TRBJ2-3, the V gene TRBV15; 10 bases fit TRBD2. The CDR3 is 15 amino acids. The V segment lost 5 bases and the J segment 3 bases; nucleotides outside the gene matches: 5. Germline V gene sequence: CDR1 LNHNV, CDR2 YYDKDF (reference sequence). CDR3 DNA sequence: TGTGCCACCAGCTGGGAACTAGCGGGGACAGATACGCAGTATTTT. Amino acids: CATSWELAGTDTQYF.

V is TRBV5-1 and J is TRBJ2-7, with 7 positions matching TRBD2. Germline CDR1 SGHRS, CDR2 YFSETQ. The CDR3 consists of 12 residues. As DNA, the CDR3 is TGCGCCAACAGCTTATGGGGGGGCGAGCAGTACGTC. Translation: CANSLWGGEQYV.

Only a few counts were recorded for this clonotype. V gene TRBV24-1 combines with J gene TRBJ2-5; TRBD2 matches 11 bases. The CDR3 has 15 residues. Germline CDR1 reads KGHDR; CDR2 reads SFDVKD. V lost 4 bases, J lost 5 bases, and 5 bases stayed unmatched. CDR3 loop: CATSETSGRGETQYF. The CDR3 nucleotides read TGTGCCACCAGTGAAACTAGCGGGAGAGGGGAGACCCAGTACTTC.

This clonotype was seen more than once but under ten times. This chain joins TRBV24-1 and TRBJ2-4, with D unclear. Germline-derived CDR1 and CDR2 are KGHDR and SFDVKD. V was shortened by 5 bases and J by 8 bases, with 9 bases between the two germline ends. CDR3 size: 12 residues. CDR3 sequence (DNA): TGTGCCACCAGTGGCACACGGGACATTCAGTACTTC. This translates into CATSGTRDIQYF.

The chain employs TRBV28 and TRBJ2-3; TRBD1 aligns across 7 bases. Germline V gives CDR1 MDHEN, CDR2 SYDVKM. V lost 10 bases and J lost 1; bases outside the gene matches: 5. The CDR3 totals 13 residues. The CDR3 coding sequence is TGTGCCATCGTAGGGGGCGGCACAGATACGCAGTATTTT. It is translated as CAIVGGGTDTQYF.

The rearrangement uses TRBV5-3 and TRBJ2-1, with D perhaps TRBD1 or TRBD2 (6 bases each). TRBV5-3 is given ORF status, its function remaining uncertain. The CDR3 is 15 amino acids. Between the trimmed V and J ends, which lost 4 bases and 4 bases, there was a span of 15 bases. DNA for the CDR3: TGTGCCAGAAGCACTAGGGGGGAACAGTACAATGAGCAGTTCTTC. As protein: CARSTRGEQYNEQFF.

The chain uses TRBV14 and TRBJ2-3, with D unclear. Trimming left V 3 bases short and J 2 bases short, with 3 bases between. The germline CDR1 and CDR2 sequences are SGHDN and FVKESK. The length of the CDR3 is 12 residues. This CDR3 is CASSHDTDTQYF. The CDR3, as DNA: TGTGCCAGCAGCCACGACACAGATACGCAGTATTTT.

This clonotype was detected only a few times. The chain carries TRBV7-3 and TRBJ2-3, with 12 nucleotides matching TRBD2. The CDR3 consists of 16 residues. The germline gives CDR1 SGHTA, CDR2 FQGTGA. Trimming took 3 bases from V and 3 from J; bases not matched to a gene: 4. CDR3 region: CASSFLAGGPTDTQYF. CDR3 nucleotide sequence: TGTGCCAGCAGCTTCCTAGCGGGAGGGCCGACAGATACGCAGTATTTT.

The genes are TRBV7-8 and TRBJ2-2; possibly TRBD2 for D (5 bases). Germline-derived CDR1 and CDR2 are SGHVS and FQNEAQ. The CDR3 runs to 16 residues. The V and J ends lost 5 bases and 3 bases respectively, with 16 bases between them. The CDR3 spells CASSPTTILYTGELFF. CDR3 DNA: TGTGCCAGCAGCCCAACGACTATCCTGTACACCGGGGAGCTGTTTTTT.

A few counts support this clonotype. The gene calls are TRBV6-5 and TRBJ1-1; tentatively, D is TRBD1 (5 bases). Trimming left V 7 bases short and J 12 bases short, with 15 bases between. Per the germline V gene, CDR1 is MNHEY and CDR2 is SVGAGI. The CDR3 consists of 11 residues. This CDR3 is CASTHGAGTFF. CDR3 DNA sequence: TGTGCCAGCACCCATGGGGCGGGGACTTTCTTT.

This clonotype was counted only a few times. The V call is TRBV20-1, the J call TRBJ1-6, with 9 positions matching TRBD1. Germline CDR1 is DFQATT and CDR2 is SNEGSKA (reference sequence). Unmatched junction bases numbered 8, after V lost 6 bases and J lost 11 bases. There are 13 residues in the CDR3. CDR3 protein: CSAERQGDPPLHF. In DNA, the CDR3 is TGCAGTGCAGAAAGACAGGGGGACCCACCCCTCCACTTT.

Only a few counts were recorded for this clonotype. This chain uses TRBV12-3 or TRBV12-4 with TRBJ1-2, with D hard to call. The length of the CDR3 is 15 residues. V lost 1 base and J 1 base, leaving 10 bases between the germline ends. CDR3 protein: CASSLGVFLNYGYTF. Written as DNA, the CDR3 is TGTGCCAGCAGTTTAGGGGTCTTTCTTAACTATGGCTACACCTTC.

In its sample, this clonotype was seen a few times. V usage is TRBV20-1 and J usage is TRBJ2-4; 9 bases match TRBD2. The trim removed 8 bases at V and 0 bases at J, leaving 5 bases unmatched. The CDR3 covers 14 residues. Germline V CDR1 and CDR2: DFQATT, SNEGSKA (reference sequence). In nucleotides, the CDR3 is TGCAGTCCCCTAGCGGGGTTAGCCAAAAACATTCAGTACTTC. Its translation is CSPLAGLAKNIQYF.

This clonotype was found a few times. The chain employs TRBV18 and TRBJ2-3; 11 bases are shared with TRBD2. Trimming cost V 0 bases and J 1 base; bases outside gene matches: 9. CDR1 and CDR2 (germline): KGHSH, LQKENI. The CDR3 runs 19 residues. CDR3 loop: CASSPPRLAGGPGTDTQYF. The CDR3, as DNA: TGTGCCAGCTCACCACCGAGGTTAGCGGGAGGGCCTGGCACAGATACGCAGTATTTT.

The rearrangement links TRBV20-1 to TRBJ2-3, with D unresolved. V was cut by 3 bases and J by 0 bases, with 10 bases left in between. The germline gives CDR1 DFQATT, CDR2 SNEGSKA (reference sequence). CDR3 length: 14 residues. CDR3 in amino acids: CSARRETSTDTQYF. The CDR3 DNA reads TGCAGTGCTAGGCGAGAGACTAGCACAGATACGCAGTATTTT.

This clonotype was found many times. The chain employs TRBV29-1 and TRBJ1-1; D not certain. Trimming pared 6 bases from V and 3 bases from J, leaving 11 bases between. CDR3 length: 12 amino acids. Germline-derived CDR1 and CDR2 are SQVTM and ANQGSEA. The CDR3 nucleotides read TGCAGCGTCTCCCGGTTGGACACTGAAGCTTTCTTT. It codes for CSVSRLDTEAFF.

This clonotype was seen a handful of times. This chain joins TRBV15 and TRBJ1-5; no definite D call. Germline V gives CDR1 LNHNV, CDR2 YYDKDF (reference sequence). This CDR3 is built from 15 residues. V lost 6 bases to trimming and J lost 0 bases, with 12 bases between them. CDR3 sequence reads: CATSLSRGSNQPQHF. The CDR3 DNA reads as TGTGCCACCAGTCTTTCCCGAGGTAGCAATCAGCCCCAGCATTTT. Complete variable domain (other parts from reference TRBV15 and TRBJ1-5): DAMVIQNPRYQVTQFGKPVTLSCSQTLNHNVMYWYQQKSSQAPKLLFHYYDKDFNNEADTPDNFQSRRPNTSFCFLDIRSPGLGDTAMYLCATSLSRGSNQPQHFGDGTRLSIL.

There are a few counts of this clonotype. The V and J genes are TRBV20-1 and TRBJ2-5; no clear D. V lost 1 base and J lost 5, with 14 bases in between. CDR1 DFQATT and CDR2 SNEGSKA come from the germline V gene (reference sequence). CDR3 length: 14 amino acids. This chain's CDR3 is CSARVPGLVETQYF. CDR3 nucleotides: TGCAGTGCTAGAGTCCCGGGTCTGGTGGAGACCCAGTACTTC.

V usage is TRBV5-1 and J usage is TRBJ1-2; D unclear. Trimming stripped 4 bases from V and 3 bases from J, with 13 bases between. Germline-derived CDR1 and CDR2 are SGHRS and YFSETQ. CDR3 length equals 14 residues. The CDR3 sequence: CASSLDRLDYGYTF. The CDR3 DNA follows: TGCGCCAGCAGCCTAGACCGCCTTGACTATGGCTACACCTTC.

This clonotype was observed a single time. The rearrangement joins TRBV4-2 to TRBJ1-2; D is possibly TRBD1 (5 bases). The CDR3 totals 14 residues. Trimming pared 0 bases from V and 8 bases from J, leaving 13 bases between. Germline CDR1 LGHNA, CDR2 YNFKEQ. This CDR3 is CASSQDRDLGGYTF. Here the CDR3 DNA reads TGTGCCAGCAGCCAAGATCGGGACCTGGGAGGCTACACCTTC.

This clonotype was picked up one time. At one boundary the junction diverges from the germline segment, which might be a read error. V and J are TRBV12-3 or TRBV12-4 and TRBJ2-3, with TRBD1 matching 8 bases. The CDR3 covers 18 residues. CDR3 sequence (DNA): TGTGCCTGCAGTTTCCTCACCGGGACAGGAGTCCGCACAGATACGCAGTATTTT. Translation: CACSFLTGTGVRTDTQYF.

As DNA, the CDR3 is TGCGCCAGCACGGGGAGTAGTGAAAAACTGTTTTTT. Translated: CASTGSSEKLFF. This chain joins TRBV5-1 and TRBJ1-4, with no clear D. The CDR3 length is 12 residues. The V end lost 6 bases, the J end lost 7 bases, and 10 bases lay between the germline ends. In germline, CDR1 is SGHRS, CDR2 YFSETQ.

This CDR3 reads CASTTGITNYGYTF. The CDR3 DNA sequence: TGTGCCAGCACTACAGGGATTACTAACTATGGCTACACCTTC. V gene TRBV9 combines with J gene TRBJ1-2, with D possibly being TRBD1 (6 bases). CDR3 size: 14 residues. CDR1 SGDLS and CDR2 YYNGEE come from the germline V gene. V lost 6 bases to trimming and J lost 0 bases, with 12 bases between them.